The sequence of this TCR beta chain was determined in a study of T cells after yellow fever vaccination. Findings and caveats of the study: Just a small share of clonotypes turned up in the CD4 compartment as well as the CD8 compartment. Primary-vaccination clones mostly resurfaced post-booster (more than 95% CD4, approximately 89% CD8).

This clonotype showed up just a few times. Its specificity is unknown. This CDR3 contains 19 residues. Germline-derived CDR1 and CDR2 are SGHRS and YFSETQ. Trimming took 4 bases from V and 3 from J; bases not matched to a gene: 14. UMIs were added to TCR cDNA along with a universal primer site when it was made by 5'RACE template switching. From the 5' RACE reads, TCRdb called clonotypes with MiXCR, one entry per CDR3 protein. The sample yields about 500,000 distinct CDR3 sequences, roughly 17% seen once. The source is a man aged 18-30 years who received the YFV17D yellow fever vaccine. The starting material was PBMCs, obtained around 5 days after the first yellow fever vaccination. V usage is TRBV5-1 and J usage is TRBJ2-5, with 14 positions matching TRBD2. The CDR3: CASSETTSGGALYKETQYF. As DNA, the CDR3 is TGCGCCAGCAGCGAGACGACTAGCGGGGGGGCTCTCTACAAAGAGACCCAGTACTTC.